This T cell receptor beta chain is drawn from a study of blood T cell repertoires in COVID-19. In germline, CDR1 is SGHTA, CDR2 FQGNSA. The V segment lost 4 bases and the J segment 10 bases; nucleotides outside the gene matches: 6. The CDR3 is 13 residues long. The table came from immunoSEQ multiplex PCR; TCRdb's copy has only in-frame clones and leaves some out. Of fewer than 450,000 clones in the sample, roughly 86% were seen once. Patients in Seattle were enrolled during active infection, then followed longitudinally. The chain is built from TRBV7-2 and TRBJ2-4; 8 bases fit TRBD1. The receptor comes from a woman in her 70s with COVID-19, enrolled during active disease. Sequenced sample: peripheral blood. The CDR3 DNA reads TGTGCCAGCAGCTCCGGACAGGGCCCGATTCAGTACTTC. It yields the protein CASSSGQGPIQYF.